A single sample is the source of the 29 T cell receptor beta chains below, sequenced in a study of identical twins (dated by TCRdb to 2016 to 2017). Library method: 5' RACE. This sample was sequenced with an Illumina HiSeq 2000. TCRdb reanalyzed the raw reads on its own, using fastp at Q25 for trimming and MiXCR for clone calling, and kept in-frame beta chains. One record per CDR3 amino acid sequence lists the most common genes and DNA. The sample records 500,000 or so distinct CDR3 sequences, 20% to 25% of which are singletons. Roughly 0.91% of the sample is held by the ten biggest clonotypes. This sample also belongs to another study, concerning T cells expressing NK-cell markers.

Input material: CD4+ T cells sorted from blood. These receptors originate from a woman aged 18-35 years in good health.

This clonotype was recorded a few times. The J gene is TRBJ2-5, the V gene TRBV9, with 8 bases matching TRBD1. Germline lookup yields CDR1 SGDLS and CDR2 YYNGEE. V was pared by 2 bases and J by 5 bases, with 8 bases of the junction left unmatched. The CDR3 runs 15 residues. The CDR3 DNA follows: TGTGCCAGCAGCGTTGACAGGGGAGCCCATGAGACCCAGTACTTC. Translation gives CASSVDRGAHETQYF.

The chain combines TRBV20-1 with TRBJ2-7; 7 nucleotides match TRBD1. The V gene end was trimmed by 2 bases and the J gene end by 5 bases; junction bases not matched to a gene: 9. The CDR3 is 14 amino acids. Per germline, CDR1 DFQATT and CDR2 SNEGSKA (reference sequence). The CDR3 DNA reads as TGCAGTGCTAGACTAGGGACAGCACCTAACGAGCAGTACTTC. Translating gives CSARLGTAPNEQYF.

This chain links TRBV20-1 with TRBJ2-3; either TRBD1 or TRBD2 may fit D (5 bases each). The germline V gene encodes CDR1 DFQATT and CDR2 SNEGSKA (reference sequence). The CDR3 runs to 13 residues. V lost 6 bases, J lost 6 bases, and 16 bases lay in between. The CDR3 coding sequence is TGCAGTGCCACGGGACGCCGCTTGGATACGCAGTATTTT. Translation gives CSATGRRLDTQYF.

This clonotype turned up a few times. This chain uses TRBV5-1 with TRBJ2-1; 7 nucleotides match TRBD2. The V and J ends lost 3 bases and 5 bases, in that order; junction bases with no gene match: 5. The CDR3 length is 14 residues. CDR1 SGHRS and CDR2 YFSETQ come from the germline V gene. Here the CDR3 DNA reads TGCGCCAGCAGCTCCTTTGGGAGGGACAATGAGCAGTTCTTC. Amino acids: CASSSFGRDNEQFF.

This clonotype was observed a handful of times. This CDR3 reads CATLRDSGYYGYTF. The CDR3 DNA sequence: TGTGCCACCCTCCGGGACAGCGGGTACTATGGCTACACCTTC. The chain employs TRBV10-3 and TRBJ1-2, with TRBD1 matching 7 bases. Germline CDR1 ENHRY, CDR2 SYGVKD. V lost 10 bases and J lost 3; bases outside the gene matches: 11. CDR3 length equals 14 residues.

The chain has TRBV10-3 and TRBJ2-7; weak D call: TRBD2 (5 bases). The CDR3 is made up of 16 amino acids. The V and J ends lost 6 bases and 4 bases respectively, with 22 bases between them. The germline V gene encodes CDR1 ENHRY and CDR2 SYGVKD. The CDR3 DNA follows: TGTGCCATCAGCGCCGGTGGGAGCCGACCTAGTTACGAGCAGTACTTC. Residues: CAISAGGSRPSYEQYF.

This clonotype was seen a few times. The chain is built from TRBV9 and TRBJ2-1, with 12 nucleotides matching TRBD2. The junction had 8 bases not matched to a gene; V was cut back by 4 bases and J by 9 bases. Germline V gene sequence: CDR1 SGDLS, CDR2 YYNGEE. The CDR3 is 15 residues long. The CDR3 DNA reads TGTGCCAGCAGCTTGAGACTAGCGGGGGTGGGTGAGCAGTTCTTC. Its protein product is CASSLRLAGVGEQFF.

V and J are TRBV30 and TRBJ2-3; tentatively, D is TRBD1 (6 bases). Per germline, CDR1 GTSNPN and CDR2 SVGIG (reference sequence). The CDR3 totals 13 residues. Trimming took off 2 bases at V and 6 bases at J, with 12 bases between the two ends. CDR3 in amino acids: CAWSIKGVDTQYF. Written as DNA, the CDR3 is TGTGCCTGGAGTATAAAGGGGGTGGATACGCAGTATTTT.

This clonotype has only a few counts. The chain couples TRBV2 to TRBJ2-1; 15 bases are a match to TRBD2. V shed 3 bases, J shed 3 bases, and the junction held 6 bases outside the gene matches. The germline gives CDR1 SNHLY, CDR2 FYNNEI. This CDR3 is 18 amino acids long. As DNA, the CDR3 is TGTGCCAGCAGTGACGCGGGACTAGCGGGAGGTTACTACAATGAGCAGTTCTTC. Its protein is CASSDAGLAGGYYNEQFF.

This clonotype turned up a few times. The CDR3 loop is CASSQGVGRTEQFF. CDR3 DNA sequence: TGCGCCAGCAGCCAAGGAGTTGGAAGGACTGAGCAGTTCTTC. This chain joins TRBV4-3 and TRBJ2-1; D is ambiguous. V gave up 1 base and J gave up 9 bases, with 13 bases separating them. Germline V gene data show CDR1 as LGHNA and CDR2 as YSLEER. This CDR3 region has 14 residues.

A few counts support this clonotype. The rearrangement uses TRBV20-1 and TRBJ1-1, with D uncertain. Germline V gene lookup returns CDR1 DFQATT and CDR2 SNEGSKA (reference sequence). CDR3 length: 12 amino acids. CDR3 region: CISPEGNTEAFF. For the CDR3, the DNA is TGCATTTCCCCTGAGGGGAACACTGAAGCTTTCTTT.

The chain combines TRBV25-1 with TRBJ2-1; D possibly uses TRBD1 or TRBD2 (5 bases each). The CDR3 is 13 amino acids. V dropped 6 bases and J dropped 12 bases, with 18 bases sitting between them. Per the germline V gene, CDR1 is MGHDK and CDR2 is SYGVNS. CDR3 sequence (DNA): TGTGCCAGCAGCCGGGGACCCGCCGAGAGGCAGTTCTTC. Translation: CASSRGPAERQFF. Full variable domain (outside the CDR3, taken from reference TRBV25-1 and TRBJ2-1): EADIYQTPRYLVIGTGKKITLECSQTMGHDKMYWYQQDPGMELHLIHYSYGVNSTEKGDLSSESTVSRIRTEHFPLTLESARPSHTSQYLCASSRGPAERQFFGPGTRLTVL.

This clonotype was seen at least ten times. The rearrangement links TRBV20-1 to TRBJ2-7; D unresolved. CDR1 is DFQATT and CDR2 is SNEGSKA in the germline V gene (reference sequence). This CDR3 is 15 amino acids long. Between the trimmed V and J ends, which lost 6 bases and 5 bases, there was a span of 23 bases. CDR3 bases: TGCAGTGCCCCGGAATCCATCCGGTCGGTGAACGAGCAGTACTTC. Encoded protein: CSAPESIRSVNEQYF.

The V gene is TRBV20-1, the J gene TRBJ2-1; 13 bases are shared with TRBD2. CDR3 length equals 14 residues. J gave up 8 bases and V 6 bases, and 7 bases lay outside the gene matches. The germline gives CDR1 DFQATT, CDR2 SNEGSKA (reference sequence). The CDR3 region is CSAGGLAGNYEQFF. CDR3 DNA: TGCAGTGCGGGGGGACTAGCGGGAAACTATGAGCAGTTCTTC.

This clonotype turned up a few times. CDR3 residues: CASSLGTFKETQYF. The CDR3 DNA is TGTGCCAGCAGCCTCGGGACTTTTAAAGAGACCCAGTACTTC. The rearrangement uses TRBV7-9 and TRBJ2-5; a weak D match, TRBD2 (6 bases). CDR3 length: 14 amino acids. The V end lost 5 bases, the J end lost 3 bases, and 13 bases lay between the germline ends. Germline V CDR1 and CDR2: SEHNR, FQNEAQ (reference sequence).

This clonotype has a handful of counts. The chain has TRBV5-4 and TRBJ1-2; weak D call: TRBD1 (6 bases). The CDR3 is made up of 19 amino acids. V was trimmed by 0 bases and J by 6 bases, leaving 27 bases between them. Looked up from germline, CDR1 is SGHNT and CDR2 is YYREEE (reference sequence). In nucleotides, the CDR3 is TGTGCCAGCAGCTTGGGCCCCCTTCAGGCACAGGGATTGAGGGATGGCTACACCTTC. Encoded protein: CASSLGPLQAQGLRDGYTF.

The chain combines TRBV6-5 with TRBJ2-3, with 12 bases lining up with TRBD2. The CDR3 runs to 17 residues. Per germline, CDR1 MNHEY and CDR2 SVGAGI. V was pared by 2 bases and J by 3 bases, with 6 bases of the junction left unmatched. CDR3 DNA sequence: TGTGCCAGCAGTTACCCGTTACTAGCGGGAGGAACAGATACGCAGTATTTT. As protein: CASSYPLLAGGTDTQYF.

This clonotype was picked up a small number of times. The J gene is TRBJ2-2, the V gene TRBV12-3 or TRBV12-4; 7 bases agree with TRBD2. V shed 6 bases, J shed 4 bases, and the junction held 5 bases outside the gene matches. This CDR3 comprises 14 residues. The CDR3 loop reads CASRLAESTGELFF. The CDR3 region has the DNA TGTGCCAGCAGGCTAGCGGAAAGCACCGGGGAGCTGTTTTTT.

The chain employs TRBV4-1 and TRBJ2-5, with D maybe TRBD1 (6 bases). CDR3 size: 15 residues. Trimming took 4 bases from V and 1 from J, leaving 13 bases between them. Per germline, CDR1 MGHRA and CDR2 YSYEKL. This CDR3 is CASSLTGTVQETQYF. The CDR3 DNA sequence: TGCGCCAGCAGCCTAACAGGGACCGTCCAAGAGACCCAGTACTTC.

In regard to this clonotype: A much bigger clone sits one base away, suggesting this may be a read error. The rearrangement links TRBV27 to TRBJ1-1, with D unresolved. This CDR3 spans 13 amino acids. Trimming removed 1 base at V and 6 bases at J, with 9 bases between. The germline gives CDR1 MNHEY, CDR2 SMNVEV (reference sequence). CDR3 amino acids: CASSLLRNAEAFF. As DNA, the CDR3 is TGTGCCAGCAGTTTATTGAGAAATGCTGAAGCTTTCTTT.

This clonotype was counted at least ten times. The gene calls are TRBV18 and TRBJ2-7; D is unresolved. Trimming took 6 bases from V and 5 from J, leaving 8 bases between them. The germline V gene encodes CDR1 KGHSH and CDR2 LQKENI. The CDR3 totals 11 residues. The CDR3 coding sequence is TGTGCCAGCTCGGTTAGAGACGAGCAGTACTTC. Translating gives CASSVRDEQYF.

In this sample, this clonotype turned up a few times. This CDR3 reads CASSDVGLADEQYF. Here the CDR3 DNA reads TGTGCCAGCAGTGACGTAGGACTAGCGGACGAGCAGTACTTC. This rearrangement joins TRBV2 to TRBJ2-7; 10 positions match TRBD2. Germline trimming cut 3 bases from V and 5 bases from J; bases unmatched to any gene: 4. The V gene's germline CDR1 is SNHLY and CDR2 FYNNEI. The CDR3 is 14 amino acids.

This clonotype was counted a few times. The rearrangement links TRBV5-1 to TRBJ2-1, with no clear D. CDR1 is SGHRS and CDR2 is YFSETQ in the germline V gene. CDR3 length: 14 amino acids. The germline V and J ends were trimmed by 3 bases and 9 bases, with 16 bases remaining between them. The CDR3 coding sequence is TGCGCCAGCAGCTCCTTTGACGTTGTCGGTGAGCAGTTCTTC. It is translated as CASSSFDVVGEQFF.

This chain links TRBV20-1 with TRBJ2-3, with 8 positions matching TRBD2. V trimming: 2 bases; J trimming: 0 bases; junction bases outside the gene matches: 10. The CDR3 length is 17 residues. Germline V gene lookup returns CDR1 DFQATT and CDR2 SNEGSKA (reference sequence). The CDR3 spells CSARPGRATGSTDTQYF. The CDR3, as DNA: TGCAGTGCTAGACCCGGGAGGGCCACCGGTAGCACAGATACGCAGTATTTT.

This clonotype was counted many times. This chain uses TRBV20-1 with TRBJ2-2; D may be TRBD2 (5 bases). CDR3 size: 15 residues. V was trimmed by 2 bases and J by 3 bases, leaving 13 bases between them. Germline V gene lookup returns CDR1 DFQATT and CDR2 SNEGSKA (reference sequence). CDR3 region: CSARNAERYTGELFF. The DNA for the CDR3 is TGCAGTGCTAGAAATGCCGAGCGGTACACCGGGGAGCTGTTTTTT.

The chain has TRBV20-1 and TRBJ2-1, with D tentatively TRBD2 (6 bases). The V gene's germline CDR1 is DFQATT and CDR2 SNEGSKA (reference sequence). The CDR3 is 15 residues long. Deletions cut 4 bases from V and 0 bases from J, with 13 bases between. The CDR3 nucleotides are TGCAGTGCTACTACTAGCCGATACTCCTACAATGAGCAGTTCTTC. Translating it yields CSATTSRYSYNEQFF.

J is TRBJ2-7 and V is TRBV4-1; the D is unclear. V lost 0 bases to trimming and J lost 3 bases, with 6 bases between them. CDR1 and CDR2 from the germline V gene are MGHRA and YSYEKL. The CDR3 has 13 amino acids. CDR3 loop: CASSQDVVYEQYF. Written as DNA, the CDR3 is TGCGCCAGCAGCCAAGATGTAGTCTACGAGCAGTACTTC.

This clonotype was observed a handful of times. The rearrangement uses TRBV20-1 and TRBJ1-1; the D gene is possibly TRBD1 (5 bases). This CDR3 contains 14 residues. The V end lost 0 bases, the J end lost 6 bases, and 14 bases lay between the germline ends. The germline V gene has CDR1 DFQATT and CDR2 SNEGSKA (reference sequence). The CDR3 is CSARDRTGQPEAFF. Here the CDR3 DNA reads TGCAGTGCTAGAGATCGAACAGGCCAGCCTGAAGCTTTCTTT.

This clonotype was found many times. The chain combines TRBV12-3 or TRBV12-4 with TRBJ2-3; D call uncertain. The V and J ends lost 1 base and 3 bases respectively, with 11 bases between them. CDR3 length: 15 amino acids. The CDR3 region is CASSLDGRFTDTQYF. The CDR3 nucleotides read TGTGCCAGCAGTTTAGACGGTCGATTTACAGATACGCAGTATTTT.